The rows below give T cell receptor beta chains drawn from one sample of a study of T cells in localized non-small cell lung cancer. Sequencing was performed with immunoSEQ multiplex PCR; in TCRdb, only in-frame clones are kept and a portion is missing. The table includes 600 to 800 clones, 28% detected once. Sequencing used normal lung tissue next to the tumor, obtained before any cancer treatment. Source of these receptors: a man aged 35-75 years with stage III lung adenocarcinoma. CDR3s include the opening cysteine and the closing phenylalanine or tryptophan. A D gene is named only where the DNA matches it firmly. Some rows have no size entry. The others give once, few or many, or a class for an expanded clone.

clone size	D gene	V gene	J gene	CDR3 protein	CDR3 DNA
few	TRBD2	TRBV15	TRBJ2-3	CATSRGERDTDTQYF	TGTGCCACCAGCAGGGGCGAGCGGGACACAGATACGCAGTATTTT
few	TRBD1	TRBV30	TRBJ1-2	CAWRDLDRGDGYTF	TGTGCCTGGAGGGACTTGGACAGGGGTGATGGCTACACCTTC
.	.	TRBV6-8	TRBJ2-3	CASSDVAGSTDTQYF	TGTGCCAGCAGTGACGTGGCGGGGAGCACAGATACGCAGTATTTT
few	.	TRBV4-1	TRBJ2-6	CASSQDKGSGANVLTF	TGCGCCAGCAGCCAAGACAAGGGGTCTGGGGCCAACGTCCTGACTTTC
.	TRBD1	TRBV29-1	TRBJ1-2	CSVGQDRGPYGYTF	TGCAGCGTTGGACAAGACAGGGGGCCATATGGCTACACCTTC
large	.	TRBV13	TRBJ2-1	CASSLGEGGVNEQFF	TGTGCCAGCAGCTTAGGCGAGGGAGGAGTTAATGAGCAGTTCTTC
few	TRBD1	TRBV11-3	TRBJ2-7	CASSGTGMGWEQYF	TGTGCCAGCAGCGGGACAGGGATGGGGTGGGAGCAGTACTTC
.	.	TRBV1	TRBJ2-1	CASSQQGLAGLGEQFF	TGCGCCAGCAGCCAACAAGGACTAGCGGGCCTAGGCGAGCAGTTCTTC
.	.	TRBV10-2	TRBJ1-5	CASVKSYSNQPQHF	TGCGCCAGCGTAAAAAGTTATAGCAATCAGCCCCAGCATTTT
.	TRBD2	TRBV19	TRBJ2-7	CASSPGTSGTYEQYF	TGTGCCAGTAGCCCAGGGACTAGCGGGACGTACGAGCAGTACTTC
.	.	TRBV4-1	TRBJ2-2	CASSPDWGLNTGELFF	TGCGCCAGCAGCCCCGACTGGGGGTTGAACACCGGGGAGCTGTTTTTT